One sample yielded the 21 T cell receptor beta chains listed below, sequenced in a study of T cell repertoires in cytomegalovirus infection. These receptors are not linked to any known antigen. A single record per CDR3 protein comes from TCRdb applying MiXCR to the reads. The data show about 920,000 distinct CDR3 sequences, about a third seen once. The material was cultured CD8+ T cells from PBMCs, obtained from culture after CMV antigen stimulation. Receptor source: a human donor in good health (CMV status not recorded). Some clones in this sample may be carry-over from other donors' samples.

This clonotype was found a few times. V gene TRBV27 combines with J gene TRBJ1-2, with D hard to call. Germline V gene lookup returns CDR1 MNHEY and CDR2 SMNVEV (reference sequence). CDR3 length equals 13 residues. Trimming shortened V by 3 bases and J by 5 bases, and 10 bases separated the two germline ends. This CDR3 reads CASSFSPDYGYTF. CDR3 bases: TGTGCCAGCAGTTTTTCGCCTGATTATGGCTACACCTTC.

This chain uses TRBV25-1 with TRBJ1-1; 7 nucleotides line up with TRBD1. There are 16 residues in the CDR3. CDR1 is MGHDK and CDR2 is SYGVNS in the germline V gene. V lost 0 bases to trimming and J lost 6 bases; unmatched junction nucleotides: 10. The CDR3, as DNA: TGTGCCAGCAGTGAATATTTGACAGGGAACGTCGCTGAAGCTTTCTTT. Translated, it gives CASSEYLTGNVAEAFF.

J is TRBJ1-4 and V is TRBV5-1, with 7 bases matching TRBD1. This CDR3 comprises 17 residues. Germline CDR1 is SGHRS and CDR2 is YFSETQ. V dropped 3 bases and J dropped 0; count of bases not matched to a gene: 8. As DNA, the CDR3 is TGCGCCAGCAGCTACGGGACAGAAGATACAACTAATGAAAAACTGTTTTTT. Amino acid sequence: CASSYGTEDTTNEKLFF.

In regard to this clonotype: One junction end does not reproduce the germline sequence, and a read error may be involved. The chain combines TRBV19 with TRBJ2-3; D might be TRBD2 (6 bases). The germline V gene encodes CDR1 LNHDA and CDR2 SQIVND (reference sequence). The CDR3 contains 15 residues. CDR3 region: CASSIWRGGAETQYF. Here the CDR3 DNA reads TGTGCCAGTAGTATATGGCGGGGAGGTGCAGAAACGCAGTATTTT.

This chain links TRBV6-2 or TRBV6-3 with TRBJ2-3; D not certain. The germline V and J ends were trimmed by 2 bases and 0 bases, with 6 bases remaining between them. The CDR3 is 14 amino acids. Germline V CDR1 and CDR2: MNHEY, SVGEGT. CDR3 DNA sequence: TGTGCCAGCAGTTACACCACTAGCACAGATACGCAGTATTTT. Its protein is CASSYTTSTDTQYF.

Comments on this clonotype: At one end, the junction sequence differs from germline, possibly due to a read error. The J gene is TRBJ2-3, the V gene TRBV7-2; 9 nucleotides agree with TRBD2. The germline CDR1 and CDR2 sequences are SGHTA and FQGNSA. The CDR3 loop spans 16 amino acids. The CDR3 sequence: CASSKTELAGPDTKYF. CDR3 nucleotides: TGTGCCAGCAGCAAGACCGAACTAGCGGGCCCAGATACGAAGTATTTT.

The chain uses TRBV6-5 and TRBJ1-2; no firm D call. Trimming left V 5 bases short and J 2 bases short, with 18 bases between. CDR1 and CDR2 from the germline V gene are MNHEY and SVGAGI. This CDR3 contains 16 residues. CDR3 protein: CASSPSSALPNYGYTF. CDR3 nucleotides: TGTGCCAGCAGTCCCTCATCGGCACTACCAAACTATGGCTACACCTTC.

This clonotype was recorded a few times. The V gene is TRBV27, the J gene TRBJ1-5, with D perhaps TRBD1 (5 bases). The germline V gene encodes CDR1 MNHEY and CDR2 SMNVEV (reference sequence). The CDR3 extends over 15 amino acids. Trimming removed 4 bases at V and 7 bases at J, with 17 bases between. Here the CDR3 reads CASSSGRGSGQPQHF. DNA of the CDR3: TGTGCCAGCAGTTCGGGGCGGGGGTCGGGACAGCCCCAGCATTTT.

V and J are TRBV15 and TRBJ1-4, with a tentative D call TRBD1 (5 bases). CDR3 length: 15 residues. The germline V and J ends were trimmed by 1 base and 8 bases, with 14 bases remaining between them. CDR1 is LNHNV, CDR2 YYDKDF, per germline (reference sequence). This CDR3 is CATSRGDAVGEKLFF. DNA of the CDR3: TGTGCCACCAGCAGAGGGGACGCCGTGGGGGAAAAACTGTTTTTT.

This clonotype was seen repeatedly, ten times or more. The CDR3 protein is CASSDGYRVDTQYF. In nucleotides, the CDR3 is TGTGCCAGCAGCGACGGATATCGGGTAGATACGCAGTATTTT. The chain couples TRBV7-8 to TRBJ2-3; D uncertain. V shed 5 bases and J shed 5 bases, with 14 bases lying between them. Germline V gives CDR1 SGHVS, CDR2 FQNEAQ. The CDR3 contains 14 residues. The whole variable domain, filled in from reference TRBV7-8 and TRBJ2-3, reads GAGVSQSPRYKVAKRGQDVALRCDPISGHVSLFWYQQALGQGPEFLTYFQNEAQLDKSGLPSDRFFAERPEGSVSTLKIQRTQQEDSAVYLCASSDGYRVDTQYFGPGTRLTVL.

The chain carries TRBV11-3 and TRBJ2-2, with D possibly TRBD2 on 7 matching bases. CDR1 is SGHNT and CDR2 is YENEEA in the germline V gene. CDR3 length: 14 residues. Trimming took off 6 bases at V and 4 bases at J, with 12 bases between the two ends. The chain's CDR3 is CASREGGTTGELFF. DNA of the CDR3: TGTGCCAGCAGGGAGGGGGGGACCACCGGGGAGCTGTTTTTT.

This clonotype has just one count. The chain is built from TRBV14 and TRBJ2-2; possibly TRBD1 or TRBD2 for D (5 bases each). This CDR3 is 16 amino acids long. Germline loops: CDR1 SGHDN, CDR2 FVKESK. V gave up 0 bases and J gave up 6 bases, with 14 bases separating them. CDR3 DNA sequence: TGTGCCAGCAGCCAAGATATGGTGGTGGGGGCCGGGGAGCTGTTTTTT. Translating gives CASSQDMVVGAGELFF.

This clonotype was counted only a few times. This chain links TRBV6-1 with TRBJ1-6, with D unresolved. Between the trimmed V and J ends, which lost 8 bases and 11 bases, there was a span of 10 bases. The CDR3 consists of 11 residues. Per the germline V gene, CDR1 is MNHNS and CDR2 is SASEGT. The DNA of the CDR3 is TGTGCCAGCCGAGGTCGGCCACCCCTCCACTTT. It translates to CASRGRPPLHF.

The chain employs TRBV6-2 or TRBV6-3 and TRBJ2-1; TRBD1 might be the D (6 bases). The germline CDR1 and CDR2 sequences are MNHEY and SVGEGT. V lost 5 bases, J lost 0 bases, and 14 bases lay in between. The CDR3 totals 16 residues. DNA of the CDR3: TGTGCCAGCAGTACCCAGGGGTACATCTCCTACAATGAGCAGTTCTTC. This gives the protein CASSTQGYISYNEQFF.

The chain carries TRBV4-1 and TRBJ1-1, with D perhaps matching TRBD1 (5 bases). This CDR3 is built from 16 residues. V lost 0 bases to trimming and J lost 3 bases, with 14 bases between them. Germline assignment: CDR1 MGHRA and CDR2 YSYEKL. The CDR3 coding sequence is TGCGCCAGCAGCCAAGATAAGATAAGAGGGGACACTGAAGCTTTCTTT. Translation: CASSQDKIRGDTEAFF.

This clonotype was detected ten times or more. The chain links TRBV12-5 to TRBJ2-2; D uncertain. Per the germline V gene, CDR1 is LGHNT and CDR2 is FRNRAP. CDR3 length: 14 residues. V was cut by 1 base and J by 5 bases, with 8 bases left in between. The CDR3 nucleotides are TGTGCTAGTGGTTTGGCCCTGACAACCGGGGAGCTGTTTTTT. Its translation: CASGLALTTGELFF.

This clonotype showed up just a few times. The genes are TRBV7-2 and TRBJ2-1, with 8 positions matching TRBD2. Trimming cost V 6 bases and J 7 bases; bases outside gene matches: 11. Germline CDR1 and CDR2: SGHTA and FQGNSA. This CDR3 has 15 amino acids. The CDR3 reads CASREGGLEGNEQFF. The CDR3 nucleotides are TGTGCCAGCAGAGAAGGGGGACTAGAGGGGAATGAGCAGTTCTTC.

This clonotype was detected only a few times. The chain joins TRBV19 to TRBJ1-1; the D is unclear. The CDR3 is 12 amino acids. Trimming removed 3 bases at V and 3 bases at J, with 5 bases between. Looked up from germline, CDR1 is LNHDA and CDR2 is SQIVND (reference sequence). The CDR3 is CASSMGYTEAFF. In DNA form, the CDR3 reads TGTGCCAGTAGTATGGGGTACACTGAAGCTTTCTTT.

For this clonotype: A clone one base away is much larger, so this may be a read error. The rearrangement uses TRBV7-6 and TRBJ2-1; perhaps D is TRBD1 or TRBD2 (5 bases each). CDR1 and CDR2 from the germline V gene are SGHVS and FNYEAQ. CDR3 length equals 13 residues. The CDR3 is CASSTRRGDEQFF. DNA of the CDR3: TGTGCTAGCAGCACTCGACGGGGCGATGAGCAGTTCTTC.

In the case of this clonotype: This may be a read error: a much more frequent sequence differs by one nucleotide. Here the CDR3 omits its conserved ending phenylalanine or tryptophan, so a read error is the likely source. The chain links TRBV7-2 to TRBJ2-7, with TRBD2 matching over 10 bases. The CDR3 loop spans 15 amino acids. The V gene's germline CDR1 is SGHTA and CDR2 FQGNSA. Trimming at V came to 5 bases and at J to 0 bases, leaving 4 bases not matched to a gene. CDR3 amino acids: CASSLLAGGSYEQYL. In DNA, the CDR3 is TGTGCCAGCAGCCTCTTAGCGGGGGGCTCCTACGAGCAGTACCTC.

The rearrangement links TRBV20-1 to TRBJ2-1, with a possible D match to TRBD2 (5 bases). The V end was cut by 3 bases, the J end by 6 bases, with 9 bases between. CDR1 and CDR2 (germline): DFQATT, SNEGSKA (reference sequence). The CDR3 is made up of 12 amino acids. The CDR3 spells CSARGVSNEQFF. The CDR3 DNA reads as TGCAGTGCTAGGGGAGTGTCCAATGAGCAGTTCTTC.